This T cell receptor beta chain was retrieved from a study of CXCR3-negative and CXCR3-positive naive CD8 T cells. TRB cDNA was prepared as libraries by UMI-labeled 5' RACE. TCRdb reworked the 5' RACE reads into one entry per CDR3 protein, no DNA. The sample's table shows about 130,000 distinct CDR3 sequences. There are 15 residues in the CDR3. In germline, CDR1 is SEHNR, CDR2 FQNEAQ (reference sequence). Source material: naive CXCR3- CD8+ T cells from blood. Indicated subset: CD45RO-CCR7+CD27+CD95- naive CD8+ T cells lacking CXCR3 (TNR3-). This TCR came from a human donor in good health. Some clones in this sample may be carry-over from other donors' samples. This chain uses TRBV7-9 with TRBJ1-1; TCRdb's D call of TRBD1 is untestable without DNA. The CDR3 sequence is CASSATGGAGSEAFF.